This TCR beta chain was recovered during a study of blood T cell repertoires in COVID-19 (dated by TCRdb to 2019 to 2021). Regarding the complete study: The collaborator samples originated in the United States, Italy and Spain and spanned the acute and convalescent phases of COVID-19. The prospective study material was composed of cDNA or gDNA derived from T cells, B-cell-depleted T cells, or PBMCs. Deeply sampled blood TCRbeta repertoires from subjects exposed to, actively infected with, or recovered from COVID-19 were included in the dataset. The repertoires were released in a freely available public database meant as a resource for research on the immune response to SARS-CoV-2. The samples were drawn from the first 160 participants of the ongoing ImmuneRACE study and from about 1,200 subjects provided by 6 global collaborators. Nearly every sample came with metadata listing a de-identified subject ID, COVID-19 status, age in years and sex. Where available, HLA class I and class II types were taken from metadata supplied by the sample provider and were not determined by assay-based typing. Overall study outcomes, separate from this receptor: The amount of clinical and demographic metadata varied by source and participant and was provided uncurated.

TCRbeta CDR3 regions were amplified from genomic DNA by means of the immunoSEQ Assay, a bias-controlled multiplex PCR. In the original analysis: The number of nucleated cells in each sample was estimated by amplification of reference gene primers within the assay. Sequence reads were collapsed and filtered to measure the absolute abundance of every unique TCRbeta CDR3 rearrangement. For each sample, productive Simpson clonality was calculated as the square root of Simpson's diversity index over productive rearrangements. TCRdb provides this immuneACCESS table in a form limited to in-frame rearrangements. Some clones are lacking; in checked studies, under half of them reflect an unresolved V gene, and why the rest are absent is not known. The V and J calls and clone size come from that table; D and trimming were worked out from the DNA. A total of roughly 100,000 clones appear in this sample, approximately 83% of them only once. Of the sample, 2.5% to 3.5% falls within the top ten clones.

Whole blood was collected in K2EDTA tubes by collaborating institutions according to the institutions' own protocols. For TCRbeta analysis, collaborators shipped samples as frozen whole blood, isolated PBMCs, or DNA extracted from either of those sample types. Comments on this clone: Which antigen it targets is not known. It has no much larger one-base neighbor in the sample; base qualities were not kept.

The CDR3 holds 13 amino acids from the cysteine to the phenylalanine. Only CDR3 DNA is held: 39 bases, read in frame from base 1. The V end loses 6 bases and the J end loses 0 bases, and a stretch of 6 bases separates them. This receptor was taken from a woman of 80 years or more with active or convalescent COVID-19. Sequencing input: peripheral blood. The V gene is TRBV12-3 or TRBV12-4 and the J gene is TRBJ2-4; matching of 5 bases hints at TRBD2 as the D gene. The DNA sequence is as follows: TGTGCCAGCAGGGCGGGAGCCAAAAACATTCAGTACTTC. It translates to CASRAGAKNIQYF.